Following are 25 T cell receptor beta chains from one sample sequenced in a study of shared clonotypes between healthy human individuals. The naive CD8 subset, CD45RO-negative cells positively selected for CCR7, excluded terminally differentiated effector memory CD45RA+ cells. The protocol was immunoSEQ multiplex PCR, while the TCRdb copy is restricted to in-frame clones and leaves out a portion. In the table there are about 1,800,000 clones, roughly 94% of which are singletons. Sequenced sample: naive CD8+ T cells sorted from blood. All receptors come from a man aged 18 to 29 in good health.

This sequence joins TRBV11-2 and TRBJ2-7, with a tentative D call TRBD2 (5 bases). CDR3 length equals 17 residues. CDR1 and CDR2 from the germline V gene are SGHAT and FQNNGV. V lost 0 bases to trimming and J lost 3 bases, with 18 bases between them. The DNA of the CDR3 is TGTGCCAGCAGCTTAGATGCTGGACTGGTTGGGATCTACGAGCAGTACTTC. Translated: CASSLDAGLVGIYEQYF.

Here the CDR3 reads CATSRVQGATEAFF. CDR3 DNA sequence: TGTGCCACCAGCCGAGTACAGGGCGCCACTGAAGCTTTCTTT. This chain connects TRBV15 to TRBJ1-1; D is perhaps TRBD1 (6 bases). CDR3 length: 14 amino acids. The ends were cut back, 5 bases at V and 4 bases at J, with 14 bases in the middle. From germline, CDR1 is LNHNV and CDR2 YYDKDF (reference sequence).

For this clone: Other nucleotide sequences from this sample produce the same CDR3. The V gene is TRBV6-5, the J gene TRBJ2-7; perhaps TRBD2 as D (5 bases). V lost 0 bases to trimming and J lost 4 bases, with 7 bases between them. This CDR3 contains 13 residues. Germline CDR1 MNHEY, CDR2 SVGAGI. CDR3 region: CASSYSSAYEQYF. The CDR3 DNA reads as TGTGCCAGCAGTTACTCTAGCGCGTACGAGCAGTACTTC.

This sequence joins TRBV5-1 and TRBJ2-7; TRBD1 aligns across 9 bases. This CDR3 comprises 15 residues. CDR1 SGHRS and CDR2 YFSETQ come from the germline V gene. J gave up 6 bases and V 5 bases, and 12 bases lay outside the gene matches. CDR3: CASSLQADRGFEQYF. CDR3 DNA sequence: TGCGCCAGCAGTCTTCAAGCGGACAGGGGATTCGAGCAGTACTTC. Looking up the rest from reference TRBV5-1 and TRBJ2-7 gives the full variable domain: KAGVTQTPRYLIKTRGQQVTLSCSPISGHRSVSWYQQTPGQGLQFLFEYFSETQRNKGNFPGRFSGRQFSNSRSEMNVSTLELGDSALYLCASSLQADRGFEQYFGPGTRLTVT.

This chain joins TRBV7-8 and TRBJ2-7, with TRBD1 matching over 10 bases. CDR1 is SGHVS and CDR2 is FQNEAQ in the germline V gene. V trimming: 5 bases; J trimming: 1 base; junction bases outside the gene matches: 5. The CDR3 has 15 amino acids. The CDR3 coding sequence is TGTGCCAGCAGCGCCCGGACAGGGGGGTCCTACGAGCAGTACTTC. Translated: CASSARTGGSYEQYF.

This clone was seen only once. The chain employs TRBV5-6 and TRBJ2-1; D not certain. V gave up 5 bases and J gave up 8 bases, with 14 bases separating them. The CDR3 is 13 residues long. Germline CDR1 is SGHDT and CDR2 is YYEEEE. The CDR3 protein is CASRNFSFDEQFF. In DNA, the CDR3 is TGTGCCAGCAGAAACTTCAGTTTCGATGAGCAGTTCTTC.

The DNA for the CDR3 is TGTGCCAGCAGCTTCTGGACAGGGAGCTCCTACGAGCAGTACTTC. It encodes CASSFWTGSSYEQYF. The genes are TRBV5-8 and TRBJ2-7; 8 bases are shared with TRBD1. Germline lookup yields CDR1 SGHTS and CDR2 YDEGEE. The CDR3 contains 15 residues. V lost 2 bases, J lost 0 bases, and 4 bases stayed unmatched.

Comments on this clone: Other DNA sequences in the same sample also yield this CDR3. CDR3 DNA: TGTGCCAGCAGCGTAGAGGCGGGAGGGCCTGATGAGCAGTTCTTC. Protein product: CASSVEAGGPDEQFF. The chain is built from TRBV9 and TRBJ2-1; TRBD2 aligns across 9 bases. Germline assignment: CDR1 SGDLS and CDR2 YYNGEE. The CDR3 is made up of 15 amino acids. V lost 0 bases to trimming and J lost 8 bases; unmatched junction nucleotides: 6. The complete variable domain, with remaining parts taken from reference TRBV9 and TRBJ2-1, reads DSGVTQTPKHLITATGQRVTLRCSPRSGDLSVYWYQQSLDQGLQFLIQYYNGEERAKGNILERFSAQQFPDLHSELNLSSLELGDSALYFCASSVEAGGPDEQFFGPGTRLTVL.

The V gene is TRBV11-2, the J gene TRBJ1-1; no clear D. This CDR3 comprises 14 residues. Germline CDR1 reads SGHAT; CDR2 reads FQNNGV. V lost 0 bases, J lost 4 bases, and 9 bases lay in between. The CDR3 nucleotides are TGTGCCAGCAGCTTAGAGGGATTGACCACTGAAGCTTTCTTT. It encodes CASSLEGLTTEAFF.

The chain is built from TRBV23-1 and TRBJ2-5, with D tentatively TRBD2 (7 bases). TRBV23-1 has ORF status, its function being uncertain. The CDR3 is made up of 13 amino acids. The V end was cut by 8 bases, the J end by 3 bases, with 13 bases between. CDR3: CASERGGEETQYF. In nucleotides, the CDR3 is TGCGCCAGCGAACGAGGGGGGGAAGAGACCCAGTACTTC.

The CDR3 region is CASSPGTDNEQYF. The CDR3 DNA sequence: TGTGCCAGCAGTCCCGGGACAGATAACGAGCAGTACTTC. The chain links TRBV28 to TRBJ2-7; 7 bases are shared with TRBD1. Germline CDR1 is MDHEN and CDR2 is SYDVKM. CDR3 size: 13 residues. V lost 5 bases to trimming and J lost 5 bases; unmatched junction nucleotides: 6.

The V gene is TRBV9, the J gene TRBJ2-1; no definite D call. V lost 0 bases and J lost 2, with 12 bases in between. The CDR3 extends over 16 amino acids. The germline CDR1 and CDR2 sequences are SGDLS and YYNGEE. The CDR3 is CASSVEATLTYNEQFF. The CDR3 DNA reads TGTGCCAGCAGCGTAGAAGCGACGTTAACCTACAATGAGCAGTTCTTC.

V usage is TRBV6-1 and J usage is TRBJ2-1; no clear D. Deletions cut 5 bases from V and 5 bases from J, with 16 bases between. This CDR3 spans 15 amino acids. Per the germline V gene, CDR1 is MNHNS and CDR2 is SASEGT. The CDR3 bases are TGTGCCAGCAGTCCGCTGGGCCTAGTCGACAATGAGCAGTTCTTC. It yields the protein CASSPLGLVDNEQFF.

The chain carries TRBV27 and TRBJ1-1; no reliable D call. The CDR3 runs 13 residues. Trimming shortened V by 6 bases and J by 5 bases, and 13 bases separated the two germline ends. Germline V gene lookup returns CDR1 MNHEY and CDR2 SMNVEV (reference sequence). The CDR3: CASSPTGRTEAFF. The CDR3 DNA sequence: TGTGCCAGCAGCCCGACCGGGCGGACTGAAGCTTTCTTT.

The chain is built from TRBV5-4 and TRBJ2-7, with D possibly matching TRBD1 (6 bases). The CDR3 covers 15 residues. Trimming pared 0 bases from V and 2 bases from J, leaving 12 bases between. Germline CDR1 SGHNT, CDR2 YYREEE (reference sequence). CDR3 bases: TGTGCCAGCAGCTTGGAGGGACACCGCCCCTACGAGCAGTACTTC. Its protein product is CASSLEGHRPYEQYF.

This chain uses TRBV2 with TRBJ2-5; 8 nucleotides match TRBD2. Germline lookup yields CDR1 SNHLY and CDR2 FYNNEI. V lost 3 bases to trimming and J lost 2 bases; unmatched junction nucleotides: 11. This CDR3 is built from 17 residues. CDR3 sequence (DNA): TGTGCCAGCAGTGAGGCGGCAGCGGGGGTCCGGCAAGAGACCCAGTACTTC. This gives the protein CASSEAAAGVRQETQYF.

As regards this clone: This sample includes further DNA sequences coding for the same CDR3. CDR3 amino acids: CASSVAGASGNTIYF. The DNA for the CDR3 is TGTGCCAGCAGCGTGGCGGGGGCCTCTGGAAACACCATATATTTT. The chain couples TRBV9 to TRBJ1-3, with D possibly matching TRBD1 (6 bases). Deletions cut 2 bases from V and 0 bases from J, with 9 bases between. Germline CDR1 reads SGDLS; CDR2 reads YYNGEE. This CDR3 has 15 residues.

This rearrangement joins TRBV27 to TRBJ1-1; D is unresolved. The CDR3 has 15 residues. V dropped 2 bases and J dropped 0 bases, with 10 bases sitting between them. Germline CDR1 and CDR2: MNHEY and SMNVEV (reference sequence). The chain's CDR3 is CASSLISDLNTEAFF. CDR3 coding DNA: TGTGCCAGCAGTTTAATATCGGACCTGAACACTGAAGCTTTCTTT.

The chain recombines TRBV28 with TRBJ2-7; 8 bases are a match to TRBD1. Germline CDR1 is MDHEN and CDR2 is SYDVKM. After removal of 4 bases from V and 4 bases from J, the junction contained 3 bases not matched to a gene. The CDR3 length is 13 residues. The CDR3 protein is CASSWGQAYEQYF. CDR3 DNA: TGTGCCAGCAGTTGGGGACAGGCTTACGAGCAGTACTTC.

The J gene is TRBJ2-7, the V gene TRBV18; perhaps TRBD1 as D (7 bases). V dropped 1 base and J dropped 3 bases, with 10 bases sitting between them. The CDR3 is made up of 14 amino acids. Germline V CDR1 and CDR2: KGHSH, LQKENI. In DNA form, the CDR3 reads TGTGCCAGCTCACCACGGAGGGACAGCTACGAGCAGTACTTC. Protein sequence: CASSPRRDSYEQYF.

This rearrangement joins TRBV6-5 to TRBJ2-2; 9 bases line up with TRBD1. The CDR3 runs 14 residues. Germline trimming cut 6 bases from V and 5 bases from J; bases unmatched to any gene: 4. Germline-derived CDR1 and CDR2 are MNHEY and SVGAGI. The chain's CDR3 is CASSTGTGTGELFF. The CDR3 bases are TGTGCCAGCAGCACCGGGACAGGGACCGGGGAGCTGTTTTTT.

The CDR3 reads CASRPQGQGAYGYTF. CDR3 coding DNA: TGTGCCAGCAGACCACAGGGACAGGGGGCATATGGCTACACCTTC. This chain joins TRBV6-5 and TRBJ1-2, with TRBD1 matching 12 bases. CDR1 is MNHEY and CDR2 is SVGAGI in the germline V gene. The CDR3 has 15 residues. The J segment lost 5 bases and the V segment lost 6 bases, leaving 7 bases of the junction unmatched.

Here the CDR3 DNA reads TGTGCCAGCAGTTACTCGATGCAGGGGAACACCGGGGAGCTGTTTTTT. Encoded protein: CASSYSMQGNTGELFF. This chain joins TRBV6-6 and TRBJ2-2; a possible D gene is TRBD1 (5 bases). The CDR3 contains 16 residues. V shed 0 bases and J shed 1 base, with 9 bases lying between them. Germline lookup yields CDR1 MNHNY and CDR2 SVGAGI (reference sequence).

Details on this clone: A junction boundary mismatches the germline segment, possibly from a read error. The chain has TRBV6-5 and TRBJ2-7; 9 bases are shared with TRBD2. CDR1 is MNHEY and CDR2 is SVGAGI in the germline V gene. The CDR3 runs to 13 residues. In DNA form, the CDR3 reads TGTGCCAGCAGTTTGACTAGCGGCTACGCGCAGTACTTC. Protein sequence: CASSLTSGYAQYF.

This clone was detected a few times. The same CDR3 arises from other DNA sequences in this sample as well. The V call is TRBV9, the J call TRBJ2-7; 10 nucleotides line up with TRBD1. The CDR3 is 14 residues long. The V gene end was trimmed by 0 bases and the J gene end by 4 bases; junction bases not matched to a gene: 1. Germline loops: CDR1 SGDLS, CDR2 YYNGEE. CDR3 nucleotide sequence: TGTGCCAGCAGCGTAGGGGGACAGGGGTACGAGCAGTACTTC. Translated, it gives CASSVGGQGYEQYF.